This record looks at one T cell receptor (beta chain) sequence and its context. Its recognized antigen is unknown. Base-call qualities are not available, and no considerably larger clone is one nucleotide away. This entry is derived from a study of radiotherapy plus CTLA-4 blockade in lung cancer (dated by TCRdb to the late 2010s). With respect to the entire study: Among enrolled patients, approximately 19% had an objective response and roughly 31% reached disease control. What the work shows at the level of the full study, not this receptor alone: Early dynamic changes in blood T cell clones, together with increased serum interferon-beta after radiation, were reported as the strongest predictors of response. After treatment with radiotherapy and ipilimumab, TCR clones that originated in tumors expanded in peripheral blood.

Focal radiation therapy combined with CTLA-4 blockade (ipilimumab) was tested in patients with chemo-refractory metastatic non-small-cell lung cancer. The library was obtained by the immunoSEQ multiplex PCR assay. TCRdb mirrors the immuneACCESS table, restricted to in-frame sequences. Some clones are absent from its copies; in checked studies, under half trace to an unresolved V gene, and the reason for the others is unknown. In this sample the table shows about 39,000 clones, 60% to 80% of which occur a single time. 20% to 30% of the sample belongs to the ten largest clones. As encoded in the germline V gene, CDR1 is SGDLS while CDR2 is YYNGEE. The CDR3 numbers 15 residues from cysteine through phenylalanine. The only DNA kept is the CDR3, 45 bases in frame from the first base. V sheds 0 bases and J sheds 6 bases, leaving 16 bases between their ends.

The sequence came from a human donor with non-small cell lung cancer that progressed on radiotherapy plus ipilimumab. Specimen: peripheral blood, collected from a patient treated with radiotherapy plus ipilimumab. The V gene is TRBV9 and the J gene is TRBJ2-7; D gene: possibly TRBD2, on 5 matching bases. Here the CDR3 is given as CASSVEEGHRFEQYF. The sequenced DNA is TGTGCCAGCAGCGTAGAAGAGGGCCATCGATTCGAGCAGTACTTC. The entire variable domain, with the stretches around the CDR3 drawn from the reference TRBV9 and TRBJ2-7 proteins, is DSGVTQTPKHLITATGQRVTLRCSPRSGDLSVYWYQQSLDQGLQFLIQYYNGEERAKGNILERFSAQQFPDLHSELNLSSLELGDSALYFCASSVEEGHRFEQYFGPGTRLTVT.